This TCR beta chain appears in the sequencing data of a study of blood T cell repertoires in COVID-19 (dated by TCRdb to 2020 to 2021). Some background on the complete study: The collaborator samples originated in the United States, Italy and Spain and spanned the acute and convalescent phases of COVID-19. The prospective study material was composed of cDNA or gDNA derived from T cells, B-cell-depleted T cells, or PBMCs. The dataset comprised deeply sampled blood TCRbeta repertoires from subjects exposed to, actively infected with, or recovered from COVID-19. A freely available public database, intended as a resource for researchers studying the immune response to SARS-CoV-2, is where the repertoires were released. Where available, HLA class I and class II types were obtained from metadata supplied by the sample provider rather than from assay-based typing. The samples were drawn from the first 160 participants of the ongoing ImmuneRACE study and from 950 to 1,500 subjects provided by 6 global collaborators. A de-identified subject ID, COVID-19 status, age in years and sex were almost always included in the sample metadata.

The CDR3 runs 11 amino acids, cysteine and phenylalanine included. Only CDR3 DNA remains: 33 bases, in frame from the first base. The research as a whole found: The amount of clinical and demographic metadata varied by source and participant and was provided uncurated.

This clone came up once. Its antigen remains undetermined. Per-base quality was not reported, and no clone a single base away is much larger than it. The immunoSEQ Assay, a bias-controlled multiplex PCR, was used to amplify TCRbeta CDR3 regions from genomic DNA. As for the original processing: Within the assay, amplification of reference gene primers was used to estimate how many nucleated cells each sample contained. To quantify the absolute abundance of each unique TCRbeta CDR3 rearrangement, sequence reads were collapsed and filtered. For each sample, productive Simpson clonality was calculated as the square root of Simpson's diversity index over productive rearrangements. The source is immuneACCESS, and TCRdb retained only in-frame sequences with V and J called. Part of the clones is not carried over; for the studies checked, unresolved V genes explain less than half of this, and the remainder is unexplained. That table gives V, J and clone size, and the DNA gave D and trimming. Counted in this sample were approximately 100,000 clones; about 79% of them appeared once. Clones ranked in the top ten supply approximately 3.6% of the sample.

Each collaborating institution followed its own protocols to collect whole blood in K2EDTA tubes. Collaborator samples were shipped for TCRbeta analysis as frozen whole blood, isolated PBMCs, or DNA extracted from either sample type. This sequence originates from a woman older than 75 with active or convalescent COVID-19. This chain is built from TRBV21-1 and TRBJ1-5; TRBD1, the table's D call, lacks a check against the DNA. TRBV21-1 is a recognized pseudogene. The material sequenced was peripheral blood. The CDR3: CASSPLQTQHF. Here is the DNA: TGTGCCAGCAGCCCGCTCCAGACCCAGCATTTT.